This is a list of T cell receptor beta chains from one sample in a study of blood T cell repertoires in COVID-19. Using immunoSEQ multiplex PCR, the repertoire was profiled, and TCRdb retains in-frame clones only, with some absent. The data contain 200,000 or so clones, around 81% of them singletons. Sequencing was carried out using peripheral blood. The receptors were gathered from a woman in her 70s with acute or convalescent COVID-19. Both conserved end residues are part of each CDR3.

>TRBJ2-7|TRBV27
CASSRGLAGLVYEQYF
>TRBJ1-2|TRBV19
CASLAHDRSYGYTF
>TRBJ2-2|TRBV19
CASSMAGGYTGELFF
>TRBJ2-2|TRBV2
CASSVRTGDSGELFF
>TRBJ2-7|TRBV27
CASSDLSGITYEQYF
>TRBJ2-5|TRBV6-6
CASSYSASTETQYF
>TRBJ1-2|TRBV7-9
CASSSGQGEGGYTF
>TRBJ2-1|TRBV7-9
CASSLGSLAPYNEQFF
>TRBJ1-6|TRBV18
CASSRLRDLTLYNSPLHF
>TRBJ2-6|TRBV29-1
CSVEGGSGANVLTF
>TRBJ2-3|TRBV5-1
CASTRGGITDTQYF
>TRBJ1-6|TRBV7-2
CASSLDRDSPLHF
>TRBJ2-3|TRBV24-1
CATGAAGRGDTQYF
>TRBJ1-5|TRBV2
CASSVGGQSGNQPQHF
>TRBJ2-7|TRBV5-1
CASSLVDSTAYEQYF
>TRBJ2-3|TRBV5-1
CASSLGLAGRADTQYF